The rows below give T cell receptor beta chains drawn from one sample of a study of T cells after somatic rescue of genetic block. Method: immunoSEQ multiplex PCR; TCRdb's copy keeps in-frame clones and lacks some. The data hold under 150,000 clones, with around 90% observed a single time. What was sequenced was peripheral blood mononuclear cells (PBMCs). The receptors stem from a woman in her late teens or twenties. Both conserved end residues are trimmed from each CDR3.

j_call: TRBJ2-2
v_call: TRBV10-3
cdr3_aa: AIRLRQDTGELF

j_call: TRBJ1-1
v_call: TRBV6-5
cdr3_aa: ASSPRPVGSEAF

j_call: TRBJ2-1
v_call: TRBV28
cdr3_aa: ASSPSGGVSEQF

j_call: TRBJ2-7
v_call: TRBV4-2
cdr3_aa: ASSQGDGGYEQY

j_call: TRBJ1-2
v_call: TRBV28
cdr3_aa: ASSPPGQGSGYT

j_call: TRBJ1-1
v_call: TRBV5-1
cdr3_aa: ASSLEEDTEAF

j_call: TRBJ1-2
v_call: TRBV28
cdr3_aa: ASSLGTGVNYGYT

j_call: TRBJ1-3
v_call: TRBV19
cdr3_aa: ATRTELGGNTIY

j_call: TRBJ1-2
v_call: TRBV28
cdr3_aa: ASSSPRQGLANYGYT

j_call: TRBJ1-5
v_call: TRBV27
cdr3_aa: ASRDGKYSNQPQH

j_call: TRBJ1-2
v_call: TRBV11-2
cdr3_aa: ASSLGGTGWGNYGYT